A selection of T cell receptor beta chains follows, all from one sample in a study of blood T cells in healthy people across ages. TCRdb reanalysed the 5' RACE reads using MiXCR and keeps one entry per CDR3 protein. Of 250,000 to 300,000 distinct CDR3 sequences in the sample, 25% to 30% were seen once. The material sequenced was blood. These receptors were obtained from a woman aged 70 to 79 in good health. CDR3s include the opening cysteine and the closing phenylalanine or tryptophan.

11	TRBJ1-6	TRBV28	CASSLTRTLHF
15	TRBJ2-1	TRBV7-8	CASRSDRGPYNEQFF
12	TRBJ2-3	TRBV7-9	CASQSSTDTQYF
13	TRBJ1-2	TRBV5-6	CASSLASTHGYTF
13	TRBJ2-5	TRBV12-3/TRBV12-4	CASSPNGGWTQYF
15	TRBJ2-3	TRBV7-2	CASSFLSSSTDTQYF
15	TRBJ2-1	TRBV4-3	CASSHLVDRDNEQFF
17	TRBJ1-4	TRBV6-5	CASSLWSPRGGDEKLFF
16	TRBJ2-7	TRBV12-3/TRBV12-4	CASSPGPGRAAYEQYF
14	TRBJ2-2	TRBV5-1	CASSLITDTGELFF
17	TRBJ2-1	TRBV28	CASSFSFRTSNGNEQFF
14	TRBJ2-7	TRBV11-2	CASAPGGKSYEQYF
12	TRBJ1-6	TRBV19	CASSVRQSPLHF
13	TRBJ2-5	TRBV29-1	CSVEYSTSGSQYF
13	TRBJ2-1	TRBV19	CASSGRSDNEQFF
14	TRBJ1-2	TRBV4-1	CASSQERDTDGYTF
17	TRBJ2-1	TRBV28	CASSLVEVAAGNNEQFF
14	TRBJ2-4	TRBV28	CASSLIASKNIQYF
13	TRBJ1-1	TRBV11-2	CASSASMNTEAFF
15	TRBJ2-7	TRBV6-1	CASKLAPTGQDKQYF
15	.	TRBV7-8	CASSQGQGPSYEQYF
14	TRBJ2-5	TRBV5-4	CASSFGGTDETQYF
14	.	TRBV29-1	CSAATGGYTDTQHF
14	TRBJ1-2	TRBV27	CASSLTDRGYGYTF
13	TRBJ2-7	TRBV29-1	CSVEGTGTYDQYF
17	TRBJ2-1	TRBV4-1	CASSKAPHAGSYNEQFF
12	TRBJ2-5	TRBV29-1	CSVGVMGETQYF
17	.	TRBV27	CASSLRGPRGASLEQYF
18	TRBJ1-1	TRBV11-1	CASSLAKGGTKFWTEAFF
15	TRBJ2-7	TRBV7-2	CASSSGFVGAYEQYF
14	TRBJ2-5	TRBV7-2	CASRGLAGVETQYF
15	TRBJ2-5	TRBV2	CASSDTGAPGETHYF
16	TRBJ2-3	TRBV5-8	CASSWLRDRRTDTQYF
18	TRBJ2-6	TRBV12-3/TRBV12-4	CASRPRTTGGAGANVLTF
13	TRBJ2-1	TRBV20-1	CRGASGSRNEQFF
14	TRBJ2-1	TRBV7-3	CASSFGGRKGEQFF
13	TRBJ2-4	TRBV5-1	CASSLAGENIQYF
13	TRBJ2-1	TRBV12-3/TRBV12-4	CASSGGHGETRYF
15	TRBJ1-2	TRBV6-5	CASSYSQGAVQGYTF
14	TRBJ1-1	TRBV18	CASSPPKQNTEAFF
16	TRBJ2-1	TRBV6-5	CASSYSAGAAYNEQFF
17	TRBJ2-5	TRBV28	CASSTTLGLSGRETQYF
14	TRBJ2-3	TRBV12-3/TRBV12-4	CASSLGATRDTQYF
11	TRBJ1-1	TRBV20-1	CSASLNTEAFF
16	TRBJ2-2	TRBV10-3	CAISREGTANTGELFF
12	TRBJ2-5	TRBV20-1	CSAAPSQETQYF
16	TRBJ2-7	TRBV4-2	CASSQGGGQSSYEHYF
14	TRBJ1-4	TRBV7-9	CASSLGLANEKLFF
15	TRBJ2-7	TRBV7-9	CASSLRGGNFYEQYF
15	TRBJ1-5	TRBV24-1	CATSDGQASNQPQHF
16	.	TRBV7-9	CASSTTLDLAGNEQFF
13	TRBJ2-2	TRBV7-9	CASSSGSTGELFF
15	TRBJ2-7	TRBV28	CASRSLAGGSYEQYF
17	TRBJ1-1	TRBV7-9	CASSLVRMGGANTEAFF